This paragraph covers one TCR beta chain sequence. Antigen unknown. TCRdb keeps only in-frame clones here, not all; method: immunoSEQ multiplex PCR. The sample consists of more than 150,000 clones, 85% to 95% of them appearing once. This record comes from a study of T cell responses to AZD1222 COVID-19 vaccine. General observations from the study: Close to half of spike-specific TCRs reportedly recognize unmutated variant regions. Baseline testing showed seropositivity in only six AZD1222 recipients. Scientists sampled the repertoires only once the peak T cell response had passed. The donor cohort was predominantly white British with a female majority, and clonal diversity may have been underestimated.

CDR3 size: 14 residues. Germline trimming cut 3 bases from V and 2 bases from J; bases unmatched to any gene: 6. Germline CDR1 is DFQATT and CDR2 is SNEGSKA (reference sequence). This receptor was taken from an adult who received the AZD1222 COVID-19 vaccine. The chain has TRBV20-1 and TRBJ1-2, with 7 bases fitting TRBD1. The sequenced sample was peripheral blood, obtained 28 days after the second AZD1222 dose. The DNA for the CDR3 is TGCAGTGCTAGTAAGGGGGCAGACAACTATGGCTACACCTTC. As protein: CSASKGADNYGYTF.